The 20 T cell receptor beta chains listed next were all sequenced from one sample in a study of blood T cells in healthy people across ages. A sample-barcoded 5' primer and a J-beta primer mix were used in a second PCR of about 7 to 12 cycles. TCRdb ran MiXCR on the 5' RACE reads and lists one entry per CDR3 protein. The sample lists under 2,000,000 distinct CDR3 sequences, 49% seen once, with more than 2% in the top ten. Sequenced input: blood. All receptors derive from a woman in her thirties or forties in good health.

This clonotype was seen a single time. This rearrangement joins TRBV20-1 to TRBJ1-2; D may be TRBD1 (5 bases). V shed 0 bases and J shed 4 bases, with 12 bases lying between them. This CDR3 comprises 14 residues. The germline V gene has CDR1 DFQATT and CDR2 SNEGSKA (reference sequence). The CDR3 reads CSARDPGTGYGYTF. The CDR3 DNA is TGCAGTGCTAGAGACCCCGGGACGGGCTATGGCTACACCTTC.

The rearrangement uses TRBV4-2 and TRBJ1-2; 7 nucleotides align to TRBD1. The ends lost 0 bases at V and 1 base at J; junction bases unmatched: 5. Germline V lookup: CDR1 LGHNA, CDR2 YNFKEQ. The CDR3 runs 16 residues. In DNA form, the CDR3 reads TGTGCCAGCAGCCAAGACGGGACAGCTCTTAACTATGGCTACACCTTC. It is translated as CASSQDGTALNYGYTF.

The chain recombines TRBV6-5 with TRBJ2-7; D tentatively fits TRBD1 or TRBD2 (6 bases each). The tail of the sequence fits TRBJ2-5 better, so the J call may be wrong. The CDR3 contains 15 residues. From germline, CDR1 is MNHEY and CDR2 SVGAGI. CDR3 sequence: CASRPLGGLRETQYF. Here the CDR3 DNA reads TGTGCCAGCAGGCCTTTAGGGGGACTGAGAGAGACCCAGTACTTC.

The chain is built from TRBV10-3 and TRBJ2-1, with no clear D. Trimming shortened V by 0 bases and J by 10 bases, and 10 bases separated the two germline ends. The length of the CDR3 is 13 residues. Germline CDR1 reads ENHRY; CDR2 reads SYGVKD. CDR3 in amino acids: CAISESAGYEQFF. The CDR3 DNA follows: TGTGCCATCAGTGAGTCAGCAGGATACGAGCAGTTCTTC.

The rearrangement links TRBV7-2 to TRBJ2-7, with 8 bases identical to TRBD1. The V and J ends lost 1 base and 3 bases, in that order; junction bases with no gene match: 11. CDR1 is SGHTA and CDR2 is FQGNSA in the germline V gene. This CDR3 comprises 17 residues. The CDR3 region has the DNA TGTGCCAGCAGCTTAGAGTTCGGCCAGGGGGCGATCTACGAGCAGTACTTC. It is translated as CASSLEFGQGAIYEQYF.

The V gene is TRBV5-6, the J gene TRBJ1-2; the D gene is possibly TRBD1 (5 bases). The CDR3 has 16 residues. Between the trimmed V and J ends, which lost 6 bases and 1 base, there was a span of 19 bases. Germline CDR1 reads SGHDT; CDR2 reads YYEEEE. The CDR3 DNA reads as TGTGCCAGCAACCCCTCGGTCGGGGCGGTTAACTATGGCTACACCTTC. Its protein is CASNPSVGAVNYGYTF.

CDR3 bases: TGTGCCATCAGTGACCCGGACAGGGGAAATGGCTACACCTTC. This encodes CAISDPDRGNGYTF. The chain employs TRBV10-3 and TRBJ1-2, with TRBD1 matching 9 bases. The J segment lost 6 bases and the V segment lost 3 bases, leaving 5 bases of the junction unmatched. In germline, CDR1 is ENHRY, CDR2 SYGVKD. There are 14 residues in the CDR3.

The V and J genes are TRBV20-1 and TRBJ1-5, with 7 bases matching TRBD1. V trimming: 6 bases; J trimming: 5 bases; junction bases outside the gene matches: 13. The CDR3 covers 15 residues. CDR1 and CDR2 from the germline V gene are DFQATT and SNEGSKA (reference sequence). DNA for the CDR3: TGCAGTGCACAAACCGGGACAGCCACCTATCAGCCCCAGCATTTT. It is translated as CSAQTGTATYQPQHF.

The rearrangement joins TRBV2 to TRBJ2-5; TRBD2 might be the D (5 bases). Trimming took off 6 bases at V and 4 bases at J, with 9 bases between the two ends. Per germline, CDR1 SNHLY and CDR2 FYNNEI. The CDR3 contains 12 residues. This CDR3 reads CASRLVGETQYF. The CDR3 DNA follows: TGTGCCAGCAGACTAGTGGGAGAGACCCAGTACTTC.

In DNA, the CDR3 is TGCAGCGTTGAGCCCCGGGCGGGCTATGGCTACACCTTC. This gives the protein CSVEPRAGYGYTF. The V and J genes are TRBV29-1 and TRBJ1-2, with D unclear. The CDR3 is 13 residues long. Trimming took off 3 bases at V and 4 bases at J, with 12 bases between the two ends. The V gene's germline CDR1 is SQVTM and CDR2 ANQGSEA.

This rearrangement joins TRBV7-2 to TRBJ2-6; D ambiguous. Germline CDR1 and CDR2: SGHTA and FQGNSA. V was shortened by 6 bases and J by 2 bases, with 5 bases between the two germline ends. The CDR3 contains 13 residues. The CDR3 DNA sequence: TGTGCCAGCAGGTGGACTGGGGCCAACGTCCTGACTTTC. Translating it yields CASRWTGANVLTF.

The V gene is TRBV28, the J gene TRBJ1-1, with TRBD1 matching over 10 bases. The germline V gene encodes CDR1 MDHEN and CDR2 SYDVKM. Trimming at V came to 6 bases and at J to 5 bases, leaving 6 bases not matched to a gene. This CDR3 is built from 14 residues. The CDR3 DNA sequence: TGTGCCAGCAGGGAAGGACAGGGGGTTACTGAAGCTTTCTTT. Its protein is CASREGQGVTEAFF.

Only a few counts were recorded for this clonotype. This chain connects TRBV7-3 to TRBJ2-1; D gene ambiguous. This CDR3 region has 14 residues. The V and J ends lost 6 bases and 6 bases respectively, with 15 bases between them. Germline lookup yields CDR1 SGHTA and CDR2 FQGTGA. CDR3 amino acids: CASSLGSKSNEQFF. CDR3 nucleotide sequence: TGTGCCAGCAGTCTGGGAAGTAAATCCAATGAGCAGTTCTTC.

This clonotype was found many times. The chain employs TRBV4-3 and TRBJ2-5; D not certain. Germline-derived CDR1 and CDR2 are LGHNA and YSLEER. The CDR3 spans 15 residues. V lost 1 base to trimming and J lost 4 bases, with 13 bases between them. The CDR3 nucleotides read TGCGCCAGCAGCCAAGGGGCTGGCGGAAGAGAGACCCAGTACTTC. This gives the protein CASSQGAGGRETQYF.

This clonotype appeared a few times. This chain links TRBV7-2 with TRBJ2-1, with a weak D call TRBD1 (5 bases). Trimming shortened V by 6 bases and J by 3 bases, and 9 bases separated the two germline ends. The germline V gene encodes CDR1 SGHTA and CDR2 FQGNSA. This CDR3 spans 13 amino acids. The CDR3 loop is CASRHRNYNEQFF. The CDR3 DNA reads TGTGCCAGCAGACACAGGAACTACAATGAGCAGTTCTTC. The whole variable domain, filled in from reference TRBV7-2 and TRBJ2-1, reads GAGVSQSPSNKVTEKGKDVELRCDPISGHTALYWYRQSLGQGLEFLIYFQGNSAPDKSGLPSDRFSAERTGGSVSTLTIQRTQQEDSAVYLCASRHRNYNEQFFGPGTRLTVL.

This clonotype occurred a few times. V usage is TRBV29-1 and J usage is TRBJ1-5, with D perhaps TRBD1 (6 bases). V dropped 4 bases and J dropped 6 bases, with 16 bases sitting between them. Germline assignment: CDR1 SQVTM and CDR2 ANQGSEA. This CDR3 is built from 14 residues. Here the CDR3 DNA reads TGCAGCGTTGTGTCGGGACAATCAGGTCAGCCCCAGCATTTT. The encoded protein is CSVVSGQSGQPQHF.

The J gene is TRBJ2-7, the V gene TRBV12-5; 12 bases are shared with TRBD1. The DNA end favors TRBJ2-5, so the J call may be wrong. The CDR3 sequence is 15 residues long. Germline V CDR1 and CDR2: LGHNT, FRNRAP. CDR3 loop: CASGSGDRGLETQYF. DNA of the CDR3: TGTGCTAGTGGTTCCGGGGACAGGGGGCTAGAGACCCAGTACTTC.

This clonotype was seen once. CDR3 DNA: TGTGCCAGCAGCTTAGCGCCCCCTGAAGCTTTCTTT. It translates to CASSLAPPEAFF. The chain joins TRBV7-9 to TRBJ1-1; D not certain. This CDR3 contains 12 residues. Germline V gene sequence: CDR1 SEHNR, CDR2 FQNEAQ (reference sequence). The V end lost 0 bases, the J end lost 6 bases, and 5 bases lay between the germline ends. The full variable domain, its missing parts supplied by reference TRBV7-9 and TRBJ1-1, is DTGVSQNPRHKITKRGQNVTFRCDPISEHNRLYWYRQTLGQGPEFLTYFQNEAQLEKSRLLSDRFSAERPKGSFSTLEIQRTEQGDSAMYLCASSLAPPEAFFGQGTRLTVV.

This chain connects TRBV4-3 to TRBJ2-6; D not certain. Germline V gene sequence: CDR1 LGHNA, CDR2 YSLEER. The CDR3 contains 15 residues. V was cut by 5 bases and J by 0 bases, with 8 bases left in between. The DNA for the CDR3 is TGCGCCAGCAGCGATATTAGCTCTGGGGCCAACGTCCTGACTTTC. Translating it yields CASSDISSGANVLTF.

This chain uses TRBV7-9 with TRBJ2-1, with TRBD1 matching over 8 bases. Trimming removed 6 bases from V and 6 bases from J; junction bases left unmatched: 10. From germline, CDR1 is SEHNR and CDR2 FQNEAQ (reference sequence). The CDR3 extends over 15 amino acids. The CDR3 DNA follows: TGTGCCAGCAGTCTCGGACAGGGTTGGTTCAATGAGCAGTTCTTC. It codes for CASSLGQGWFNEQFF.